One TCR beta chain is described in this entry. Its antigen is unidentified. These data originate in a study of cytomegalovirus exposure and HLA in healthy donors. Regarding the study as a whole: Accurate HLA-A and HLA-B prediction from TCR beta sequences was reported for most subjects.

The junction had 12 bases not matched to a gene; V was cut back by 6 bases and J by 5 bases. Germline CDR1 reads MNHEY; CDR2 reads SVGAGI. This CDR3 is 15 amino acids long. Each donor was healthy, and each was a bone marrow donor. PCR used 60 Vbeta primers and 13 Jbeta primers. Per the original data handling: Per a later analysis, the number of unique TCR beta chains was roughly 80 million, of which about 11 million were shared. Sequenced by immunoSEQ multiplex PCR; TCRdb stores in-frame clones only, minus some. V, J and clone size derive from that table, while D and trimming were established from the DNA sequence. Listed are about 91,000 clones; 3% to 4% falls within the top ten.

The chain recombines TRBV6-5 with TRBJ2-7, with 8 bases that match TRBD1. This TCR was recovered from a woman younger than 45 in good health and CMV-seronegative. Input material: PBMCs. The chain's CDR3 is CASSPNRDRGNEQYF. The CDR3 DNA reads as TGTGCCAGCAGCCCGAACCGAGACAGGGGCAACGAGCAGTACTTC.